These 16 T cell receptor beta chains originate from one sample sequenced in a study of immune evolution from preneoplasia to lung adenocarcinoma. Data came from immunoSEQ multiplex PCR; TCRdb stores just in-frame clones and leaves some out. The data show 5,800 or so clones, 65% to 85% seen once. The sample taken for sequencing was FFPE normal lung tissue adjacent to the tumor. These receptor sequences come from a person between 50 and 69 years old with lung adenocarcinoma.

The rearrangement uses TRBV27 and TRBJ2-2; D gene uncertain. This CDR3 has 16 amino acids. CDR1 is MNHEY, CDR2 SMNVEV, per germline (reference sequence). Between the trimmed V and J ends, which lost 2 bases and 2 bases, there was a span of 12 bases. The CDR3, as DNA: TGTGCCAGCAGTTTACTCAGGATCCCTAACACCGGGGAGCTGTTTTTT. Translation: CASSLLRIPNTGELFF.

The chain has TRBV7-6 and TRBJ2-1; 7 bases align to TRBD2. The CDR3 totals 16 residues. From germline, CDR1 is SGHVS and CDR2 FNYEAQ. V shed 3 bases, J shed 0 bases, and the junction held 5 bases outside the gene matches. The CDR3 DNA reads TGTGCCAGCAGCTTCCAAGCGGGGAGCTCCTACAATGAGCAGTTCTTC. Encoded protein: CASSFQAGSSYNEQFF.

The chain recombines TRBV9 with TRBJ2-1; 8 nucleotides agree with TRBD2. V gave up 0 bases and J gave up 8 bases; unmatched junction bases: 7. The germline V gene has CDR1 SGDLS and CDR2 YYNGEE. This CDR3 is 15 amino acids long. The chain's CDR3 is CASSVEASGFDEQFF. The DNA of the CDR3 is TGTGCCAGCAGCGTAGAGGCTAGCGGGTTCGATGAGCAGTTCTTC.

This sequence joins TRBV29-1 and TRBJ2-1; 11 nucleotides agree with TRBD2. V dropped 6 bases and J dropped 7; count of bases not matched to a gene: 8. There are 14 residues in the CDR3. Germline loops: CDR1 SQVTM, CDR2 ANQGSEA. Written as DNA, the CDR3 is TGCAGCGTGGAACTAGCGGGAGTTAGTAATGAGCAGTTCTTC. Its translation: CSVELAGVSNEQFF.

J is TRBJ2-1 and V is TRBV25-1; no definite D call. Trimming stripped 0 bases from V and 0 bases from J, with 6 bases between. The CDR3 runs 15 residues. Germline loops: CDR1 MGHDK, CDR2 SYGVNS. Written as DNA, the CDR3 is TGTGCCAGCAGTGAATATGGGGACTCCTACAATGAGCAGTTCTTC. Its translation is CASSEYGDSYNEQFF.

CDR3 sequence (DNA): TGCGCCAGCAGCTTGCGGTCCTACAATGAGCAGTTCTTC. Its protein product is CASSLRSYNEQFF. V usage is TRBV5-1 and J usage is TRBJ2-1; D remains ambiguous. With 1 base removed from V and 1 base from J, the gap between germline ends came to 3 bases. Germline V gene sequence: CDR1 SGHRS, CDR2 YFSETQ. The CDR3 spans 13 residues.

The rearrangement uses TRBV13 and TRBJ2-7, with 8 bases fitting TRBD2. The V segment lost 2 bases and the J segment 5 bases; nucleotides outside the gene matches: 5. The CDR3 runs 14 residues. CDR1 PRHDT and CDR2 FYEKMQ come from the germline V gene (reference sequence). CDR3 residues: CASSLRTSTHEQYF. The CDR3 region has the DNA TGTGCCAGCAGCTTACGGACTAGCACCCACGAGCAGTACTTC. The variable domain in full, with the rest retrieved from reference TRBV13 and TRBJ2-7, is AAGVIQSPRHLIKEKRETATLKCYPIPRHDTVYWYQQGPGQDPQFLISFYEKMQSDKGSIPDRFSAQQFSDYHSELNMSSLELGDSALYFCASSLRTSTHEQYFGPGTRLTVT.

The chain links TRBV7-8 to TRBJ1-1, with 11 positions matching TRBD1. V lost 4 bases and J lost 10; bases outside the gene matches: 8. The CDR3 covers 14 residues. Germline-derived CDR1 and CDR2 are SGHVS and FQNEAQ. The CDR3, as DNA: TGTGCCAGCAGCTCAGGGACAGGGGGGGGCGGAGCTTTCTTT. As protein: CASSSGTGGGGAFF.

The rearrangement joins TRBV29-1 to TRBJ1-3; tentative D call: TRBD1 (5 bases). CDR1 is SQVTM, CDR2 ANQGSEA, per germline. The V end was cut by 4 bases, the J end by 7 bases, with 17 bases between. CDR3 length: 14 amino acids. The CDR3 reads CSVAIGSGRNTIYF. The CDR3 DNA sequence: TGCAGCGTTGCCATAGGTTCAGGGAGGAACACCATATATTTT.

This clone was recorded a few times. The chain uses TRBV27 and TRBJ2-7; 8 nucleotides agree with TRBD1. Trimming removed 5 bases from V and 4 bases from J; junction bases left unmatched: 7. The CDR3 loop spans 14 amino acids. Per germline, CDR1 MNHEY and CDR2 SMNVEV (reference sequence). The CDR3 protein is CASSASGGPYEQYF. In DNA, the CDR3 is TGTGCCAGCAGTGCCTCAGGGGGCCCATACGAGCAGTACTTC.

In this sample, this clone turned up a few times. The V call is TRBV30, the J call TRBJ2-2; 8 bases fit TRBD1. Germline V gives CDR1 GTSNPN, CDR2 SVGIG (reference sequence). V lost 5 bases and J lost 7; bases outside the gene matches: 18. The CDR3 length is 17 residues. The CDR3 DNA reads as TGTGCCTGGTGGCAGGGGGCGAGTGGGAACACCGTCGGGGAGCTGTTTTTT. This codes for CAWWQGASGNTVGELFF.

The chain employs TRBV2 and TRBJ1-1; 7 bases match TRBD1. The CDR3 extends over 13 amino acids. Germline V gene data show CDR1 as SNHLY and CDR2 as FYNNEI. The J segment lost 3 bases and the V segment lost 7 bases, leaving 5 bases of the junction unmatched. CDR3 nucleotides: TGTGCCAGCATCCGAGACAGGGACACTGAAGCTTTCTTT. This encodes CASIRDRDTEAFF.

V usage is TRBV4-1 and J usage is TRBJ2-1, with D perhaps matching TRBD1 (5 bases). From germline, CDR1 is MGHRA and CDR2 YSYEKL. Trimming removed 3 bases from V and 0 bases from J, with 9 bases in between. The CDR3 extends over 15 amino acids. The CDR3, as DNA: TGCGCCAGCAGCCAGGCAGGGCTCTCCTACAATGAGCAGTTCTTC. It codes for CASSQAGLSYNEQFF.

The V and J genes are TRBV11-3 and TRBJ2-2, with unresolved D. Germline loops: CDR1 SGHNT, CDR2 YENEEA. The V end was cut by 3 bases, the J end by 0 bases, with 5 bases between. This CDR3 region has 14 residues. CDR3 nucleotide sequence: TGTGCCAGCAGCTTTCGGCCGAACACCGGGGAGCTGTTTTTT. Its translation: CASSFRPNTGELFF.

This rearrangement joins TRBV28 to TRBJ2-7; D gene unclear. Germline V gene sequence: CDR1 MDHEN, CDR2 SYDVKM. The CDR3 consists of 11 residues. V lost 4 bases and J 4 bases, leaving 5 bases between the germline ends. The CDR3, as DNA: TGTGCCAGCAGTTCCAGATACGAGCAGTACTTC. It encodes CASSSRYEQYF.

The chain couples TRBV28 to TRBJ1-1, with a weak D call TRBD1 (5 bases). This CDR3 comprises 14 residues. CDR1 is MDHEN, CDR2 SYDVKM, per germline. V shed 5 bases and J shed 1 base, with 11 bases lying between them. CDR3 region: CASSPWTRNTEAFF. CDR3 DNA sequence: TGTGCCAGCAGTCCTTGGACAAGGAACACTGAAGCTTTCTTT.